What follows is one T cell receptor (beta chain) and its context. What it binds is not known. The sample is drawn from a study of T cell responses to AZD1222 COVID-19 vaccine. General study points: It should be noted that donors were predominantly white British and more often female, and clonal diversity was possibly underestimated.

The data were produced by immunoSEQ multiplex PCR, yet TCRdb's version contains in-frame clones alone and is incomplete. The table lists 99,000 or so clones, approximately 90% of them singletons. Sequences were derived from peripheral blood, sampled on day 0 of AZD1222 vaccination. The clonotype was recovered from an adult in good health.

CDR3 amino acids: CASSVVPGGLSTGELFF. CDR3 coding DNA: TGTGCCAGCAGCGTAGTCCCAGGGGGTTTAAGCACCGGGGAGCTGTTTTTT. The rearrangement uses TRBV9 and TRBJ2-2, with 7 bases lining up with TRBD1. With V trimmed by 0 bases and J by 4 bases, 9 bases remained unmatched. The CDR3 spans 17 residues. Germline loops: CDR1 SGDLS, CDR2 YYNGEE.